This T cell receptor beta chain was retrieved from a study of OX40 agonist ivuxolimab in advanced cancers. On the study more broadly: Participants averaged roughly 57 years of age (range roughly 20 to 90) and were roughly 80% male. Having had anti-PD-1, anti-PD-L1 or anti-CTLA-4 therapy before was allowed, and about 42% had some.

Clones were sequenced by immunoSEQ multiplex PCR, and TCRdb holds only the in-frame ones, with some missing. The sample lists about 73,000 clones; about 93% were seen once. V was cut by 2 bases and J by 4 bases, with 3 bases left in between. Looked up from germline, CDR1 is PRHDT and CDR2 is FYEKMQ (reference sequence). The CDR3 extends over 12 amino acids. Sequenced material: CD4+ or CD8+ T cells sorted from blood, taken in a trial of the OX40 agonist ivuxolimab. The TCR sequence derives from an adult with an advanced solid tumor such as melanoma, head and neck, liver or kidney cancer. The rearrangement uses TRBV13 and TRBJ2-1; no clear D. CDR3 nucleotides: TGTGCCAGCAGCTTACGGTACAATGAGCAGTTCTTC. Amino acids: CASSLRYNEQFF.